This record concerns one T cell receptor (beta chain) sequence. This CDR3 is built from 15 residues. Germline assignment: CDR1 SGHNT and CDR2 YYREEE (reference sequence). The V end was cut by 0 bases, the J end by 1 base, with 8 bases between. The data derive from a study of OX40 agonist ivuxolimab in advanced cancers. Study-wide context: Participants could have had prior anti-PD-1, anti-PD-L1 or anti-CTLA-4 therapy, and approximately 40% had some.

The repertoire was sequenced with immunoSEQ multiplex PCR; TCRdb's copy has only in-frame clones and lacks some. In the table there are tens of thousands of clones, around 81% of which are singletons. The chain uses TRBV5-4 and TRBJ2-1; maybe TRBD2 (6 bases). The source is an adult with an advanced solid tumor such as melanoma, head and neck, liver or kidney cancer. Sequencing used CD4+ or CD8+ T cells sorted from blood, obtained in a trial of the OX40 agonist ivuxolimab. CDR3 coding DNA: TGTGCCAGCAGCTTGGAGGCGGGATCCTACAATGAGCAGTTCTTC. It is translated as CASSLEAGSYNEQFF.